The entry below describes one TCR beta chain. What it binds is unknown. Sequencing targeted expressed TCRB transcripts, as all isolated RNA had been reverse transcribed. TCRdb's table, derived via immunoSEQ multiplex PCR, lists solely in-frame clones and lacks some. This table has hundreds of thousands of clones, less than 10% appearing once. The sample belongs to a study of beta chain features in type 1 diabetes. Study findings and constraints: Resolution of whether HLA type affects TCRB rearrangement was not achieved here.

The single heparinised draw taken from each donor contained roughly 100 mL of blood on average. Germline V gene lookup returns CDR1 SGHNT and CDR2 YENEEA. CDR3 length equals 15 residues. V lost 5 bases, J lost 2 bases, and 3 bases stayed unmatched. The chain combines TRBV11-3 with TRBJ2-2, with TRBD2 identical over 9 bases. This TCR was recovered from a woman aged 18-29 years in good health. The sequencing sample was made of central memory CD4+ T cells from blood. CDR3 bases: TGTGCCAGCAGCCTTAGCGGGAGTAACACCGGGGAGCTGTTTTTT. As protein: CASSLSGSNTGELFF.